This is a list of T cell receptor beta chains from one sample in a study of cytomegalovirus exposure and HLA in healthy donors. The data were produced by immunoSEQ multiplex PCR, yet TCRdb's version contains in-frame clones alone and is incomplete. The sample shows roughly 100,000 clones, around 15% of them seen only once. The specimen was PBMCs. These receptor sequences come from a female donor in good health and CMV-seronegative. Each CDR3 is given without its conserved first and last residue. Clone sizes are given selectively: once, few, many, or a class where the clone is expanded.

TRBJ2-4,few,TRBV6-6,ASSPDRGKNIQY
TRBJ2-1,NA,TRBV4-2,ASSQDLILANYNEQF
TRBJ2-1,few,TRBV18,ASSPQAGLAGLSSYNEQF
TRBJ1-3,many,TRBV11-3,ASSPGGGRNTIY
TRBJ2-5,few,TRBV28,ASSLTSGKGGTQY
TRBJ2-4,few,TRBV6-1,ASSARDSIAKNIQY
TRBJ2-7,NA,TRBV29-1,SVGGGDEQY
TRBJ2-5,few,TRBV5-1,ASSPLAGVQETQY
TRBJ2-2,NA,TRBV27,ASSLYRGKTGELF
TRBJ1-2,few,TRBV5-1,ASSLTGVPGYT
TRBJ1-3,NA,TRBV13,ASSPSGSRSGNTIY
TRBJ1-1,NA,TRBV10-2,ASMGQGALTEAF
TRBJ1-1,NA,TRBV4-1,ASSQGQGPNTEAF
TRBJ2-3,NA,TRBV30,AWSVFAGADTQY
TRBJ2-2,NA,TRBV7-9,ASSLRTGVNTGELF
TRBJ2-1,NA,TRBV11-3,ASSPGTSDNEQF
TRBJ1-2,few,TRBV6-1,ASSGLRGRSFNYGYT
TRBJ2-1,NA,TRBV28,ASSVMTSGRGDEQF
TRBJ2-2,NA,TRBV5-1,ASSHDGGAGELF
TRBJ2-3,few,TRBV5-1,ASSFGTGPTDTQY
TRBJ2-7,few,TRBV4-3,ASSLSSGGVYEQY
TRBJ1-1,NA,TRBV6-1,ATKWGVADTEAF
TRBJ1-2,few,TRBV7-2,ASSPGAGNYGYT
TRBJ1-5,few,TRBV6-5,ASSPGLSNQPQH
TRBJ1-5,NA,TRBV7-8,ASSLMLADNQPQH
TRBJ1-1,few,TRBV14,ASSQAGLNTEAF
TRBJ2-1,NA,TRBV7-3,ASSLVPTSGAYNEQF
TRBJ2-1,NA,TRBV7-9,ASSLRLGTEKQF
TRBJ1-6,NA,TRBV27,ASSLEGELNSPLH
TRBJ2-2,few,TRBV28,ASSDRDLNTGELF
TRBJ1-2,NA,TRBV27,ASSHPQGIGYT
TRBJ2-7,NA,TRBV30,AWSVSRTIGTGTNEQY
TRBJ2-2,few,TRBV6-5,ASSAGQGNTGELF
TRBJ1-2,NA,TRBV6-5,ASRDTGGWGYT
TRBJ1-5,NA,TRBV19,ASSIGSYSNQPQH
TRBJ2-1,few,TRBV27,ASSLLASGLGEQF
TRBJ1-1,NA,TRBV29-1,SVDSGGSGEAF
TRBJ2-7,few,TRBV4-2,ASSHDRVAYEQY
TRBJ2-1,few,TRBV5-6,ASSLVLAHEQF
TRBJ2-3,few,TRBV29-1,SVAGGYLGTDTQY
TRBJ1-5,NA,TRBV6-6,ASSYPPGGNQPQH
TRBJ2-1,NA,TRBV29-1,SVEERDSLRGEQF
TRBJ2-7,few,TRBV7-2,ASSLATSGLISYEQY
TRBJ2-1,NA,TRBV7-9,ASNHADEQF
TRBJ2-5,few,TRBV27,ASSSRIRGETQY
TRBJ2-7,few,TRBV6-1,ASSRQGSYEQY